This paragraph reports one T cell receptor (beta chain). The antigen remains undetermined. This entry is derived from a study of cytomegalovirus exposure and HLA in healthy donors. Findings of the study overall: One cluster of highly shared sequence variants probably arose as a sequencing artifact.

V dropped 1 base and J dropped 5; count of bases not matched to a gene: 7. This CDR3 contains 16 residues. CDR1 MGHRA and CDR2 YSYEKL come from the germline V gene. In the PCR, 60 Vbeta and 13 Jbeta primers were used. Data came from immunoSEQ multiplex PCR; TCRdb stores just in-frame clones and leaves some out. The sample contains around 89,000 clones, over 60% of which appear only once. Sequenced sample: PBMCs. The TCR sequence derives from a man aged 40-49 years in good health and CMV-seronegative. The rearrangement uses TRBV4-1 and TRBJ1-2; 10 nucleotides align to TRBD1. The CDR3 loop reads CASSQARQGALYGYTF. DNA for the CDR3: TGCGCCAGCAGCCAAGCGCGACAGGGGGCTTTATATGGCTACACCTTC.